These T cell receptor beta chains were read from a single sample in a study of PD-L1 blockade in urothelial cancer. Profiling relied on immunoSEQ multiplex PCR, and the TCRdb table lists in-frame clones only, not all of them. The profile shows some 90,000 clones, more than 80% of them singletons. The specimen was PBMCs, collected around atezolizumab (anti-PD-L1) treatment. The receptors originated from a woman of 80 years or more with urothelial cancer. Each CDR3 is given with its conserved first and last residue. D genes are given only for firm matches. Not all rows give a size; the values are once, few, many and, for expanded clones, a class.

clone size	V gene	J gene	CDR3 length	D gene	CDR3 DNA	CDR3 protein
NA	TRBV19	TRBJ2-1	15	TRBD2	TGTGCCAGTAGGGGGACTAGCCTCTCCTACAATGAGCAGTTCTTC	CASRGTSLSYNEQFF
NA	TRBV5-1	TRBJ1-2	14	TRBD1	TGCGCCAGCAGCGTAGGACAGGGGGCGTTTGGCTACACCTTC	CASSVGQGAFGYTF
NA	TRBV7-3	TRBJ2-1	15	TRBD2	TGTGCCAGCAGCTCCTCTAGCGGGACCTACAATGAGCAGTTCTTC	CASSSSSGTYNEQFF
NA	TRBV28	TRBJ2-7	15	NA	TGTGCCAGCATCGCCGTGGGGCTACTCTCCTACGAGCAGTACTTC	CASIAVGLLSYEQYF
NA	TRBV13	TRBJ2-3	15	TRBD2	TGTGCCAGCAGCTCGACTAGCGGGTTTCCGGATACGCAGTATTTT	CASSSTSGFPDTQYF
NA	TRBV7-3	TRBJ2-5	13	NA	TGTGCCAGCAGCTCCAGGGTTTCAGAGACCCAGTACTTC	CASSSRVSETQYF
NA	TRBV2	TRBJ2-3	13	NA	TGTGCCAGCAGCTTATTCAACACAAATACGCAGTATTTT	CASSLFNTNTQYF
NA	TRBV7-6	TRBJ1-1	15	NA	TGTGCCAGCAGCTCCCGACAGGTACCAGGGGCTGAAGCTTTCTTT	CASSSRQVPGAEAFF
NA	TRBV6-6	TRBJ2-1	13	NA	TGTGCCAGCAGACGACAGAACTACAATGAGCAGTTCTTC	CASRRQNYNEQFF
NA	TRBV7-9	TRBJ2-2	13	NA	TGTGCCATCACAGGGTCATTCACCGGGGAGCTGTTTTTT	CAITGSFTGELFF
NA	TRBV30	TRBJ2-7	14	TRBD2	TGTGCCTGGACCCTTGGGAGGGGCATCTACGAGCAGTACTTC	CAWTLGRGIYEQYF
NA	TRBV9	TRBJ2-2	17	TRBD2	TGTGCCAGCAGCGCCGACGTCCTAGCGGGAGACACCGGGGAGCTGTTTTTT	CASSADVLAGDTGELFF
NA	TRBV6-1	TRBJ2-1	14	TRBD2	TGTGCCAGCAGGATAGCGGGAGGGCCAGAAGAGCAGTTCTTC	CASRIAGGPEEQFF
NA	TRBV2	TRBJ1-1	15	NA	TGTGCCAGCAGCCTTATCAATCCTAAGAACACTGAAGCTTTCTTT	CASSLINPKNTEAFF
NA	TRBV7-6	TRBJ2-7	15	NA	TGTGCCAGCAGACGGGGGACGCAGAGCTCCTACGAGCAGTACTTC	CASRRGTQSSYEQYF
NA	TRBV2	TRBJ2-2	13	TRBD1	TGTGCCAGCAGGGACAGGGAGACCGGGGAGCTGTTTTTT	CASRDRETGELFF
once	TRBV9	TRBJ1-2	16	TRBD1	TGTGCCAGCAGCCCAAAGGGGGACAGGGGAGGCTATGGCTACACCTTC	CASSPKGDRGGYGYTF
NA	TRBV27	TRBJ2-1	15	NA	TGTGCCAGCAGTTTAGGTGGTTTCAGAAACAATGAGCAGTTCTTC	CASSLGGFRNNEQFF
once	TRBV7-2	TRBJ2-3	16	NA	TGTGCCAGCAGCTTAGGAGGTCATCTCAGCACAGATACGCAGTATTTT	CASSLGGHLSTDTQYF
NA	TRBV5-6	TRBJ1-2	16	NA	TGTGCCAGCAGCTTGGGGGGGCTAACAGGGAACTATGGCTACACCTTC	CASSLGGLTGNYGYTF
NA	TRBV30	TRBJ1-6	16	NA	TGTGCCTGGAGAAACGGGGGGCAGATGAGTAATTCACCCCTCCACTTT	CAWRNGGQMSNSPLHF
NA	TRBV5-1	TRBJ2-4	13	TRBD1	TGCGCCAGCAGCTGGGGACAGGGCAACATTCAGTACTTC	CASSWGQGNIQYF
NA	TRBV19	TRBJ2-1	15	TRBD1	TGTGCCAGTAGTATCAGGGACAGCCCGTACAATGAGCAGTTCTTC	CASSIRDSPYNEQFF
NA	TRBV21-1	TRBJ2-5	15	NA	TGTGCCAGCAGCCTACAGGGAAAGGGTGGAGAGACCCAGTACTTC	CASSLQGKGGETQYF
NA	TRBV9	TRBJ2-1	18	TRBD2	TGTGCCAGCAGCGTAGTTGCGGGCGGGAGGGCCTTAGGCAATGAGCAGTTCTTC	CASSVVAGGRALGNEQFF
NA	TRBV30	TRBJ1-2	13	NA	TGTGCCTGGAGTGTACGGGGAGCACAAGGCTACACCTTC	CAWSVRGAQGYTF
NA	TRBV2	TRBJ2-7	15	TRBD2	TGTGCCAGCAGATTATCGACTAGCGGTACCTACGAGCAGTACTTC	CASRLSTSGTYEQYF
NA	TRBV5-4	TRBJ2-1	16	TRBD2	TGTGCCAGCAGCCTTGGAAGCGGGAGGGCATACAATGAGCAGTTCTTC	CASSLGSGRAYNEQFF
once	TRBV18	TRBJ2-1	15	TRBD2	TGTGCCAGCTCACCCCTCGGGACTAACAACAATGAGCAGTTCTTC	CASSPLGTNNNEQFF
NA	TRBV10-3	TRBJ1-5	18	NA	TGTGCCATCAGTGAGGGGAACTTAAGGAGAGGGCATAATCAGCCCCAGCATTTT	CAISEGNLRRGHNQPQHF
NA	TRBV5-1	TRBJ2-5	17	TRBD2	TGCGCCAGCAGCTCTACCCCAGGGACTAGCGGGAGAGAGACCCAGTACTTC	CASSSTPGTSGRETQYF
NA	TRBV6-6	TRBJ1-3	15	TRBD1	TGTGCCAGCATCCCACGCGACAGGGGGGGAAACACCATATATTTT	CASIPRDRGGNTIYF
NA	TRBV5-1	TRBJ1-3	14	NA	TGCGCCAGCAGCTTTGGGGGCGCCGGGGACACCATATATTTT	CASSFGGAGDTIYF
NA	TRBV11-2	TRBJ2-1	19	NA	TGTGCCAGCAGCTCCTCGTGGACGAGGACAGTGTTTTCCTACAATGAGCAGTTCTTC	CASSSSWTRTVFSYNEQFF
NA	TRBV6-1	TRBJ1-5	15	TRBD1	TGTGCCAGCATGGGGACAGGGGTTAGCAATCAGCCCCAGCATTTT	CASMGTGVSNQPQHF
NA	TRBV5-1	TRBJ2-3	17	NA	TGCGCCAGCAGCTACCTACAGGGCGACCTTAGCACAGATACGCAGTATTTT	CASSYLQGDLSTDTQYF
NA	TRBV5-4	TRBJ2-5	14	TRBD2	TGTGCCAGCAGCGCGGGACTAGCGAGGGAGACCCAGTACTTC	CASSAGLARETQYF
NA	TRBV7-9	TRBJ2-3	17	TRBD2	TGTGCCAGCAGCTTCGAAGGACTAGCGGGTCGCACAGATACGCAGTATTTT	CASSFEGLAGRTDTQYF
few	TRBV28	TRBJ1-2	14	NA	TGTGCCAGCACTCCAAGCGGCAGTAACTATGGCTACACCTTC	CASTPSGSNYGYTF
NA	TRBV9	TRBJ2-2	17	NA	TGTGCCAGCAGGCCTGGGCCGGGACTTACGAACACCGGGGAGCTGTTTTTT	CASRPGPGLTNTGELFF
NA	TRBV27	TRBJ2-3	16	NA	TGTGCCAGCAGTTTACGGTCCCCAGGGTACACAGATACGCAGTATTTT	CASSLRSPGYTDTQYF
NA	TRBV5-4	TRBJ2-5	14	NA	TGTGCCAGCAGCTGGGGAGGCAGCAGGGAGACCCAGTACTTC	CASSWGGSRETQYF
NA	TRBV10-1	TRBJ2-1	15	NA	TGCGCCAGCAGTGAGGGGTCCGCCCCCAGGGATGAGCAGTTCTTC	CASSEGSAPRDEQFF
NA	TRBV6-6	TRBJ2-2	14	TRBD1	TGTGCCAGCATTATGGCAGGGGGCACCGGGGAGCTGTTTTTT	CASIMAGGTGELFF
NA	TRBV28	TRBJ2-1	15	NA	TGTGCCAGCACTCCTCTAGACTTCAGCTCCAATGAGCAGTTCTTC	CASTPLDFSSNEQFF
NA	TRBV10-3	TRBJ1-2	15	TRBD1	TGTGCCATCAGTGAGACCCAGGGGGCCATCTATGGCTACACCTTC	CAISETQGAIYGYTF
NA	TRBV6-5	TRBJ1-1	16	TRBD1	TGTGCCAGCAGTTACAGGAGGGGGCGCGGGGACACTGAAGCTTTCTTT	CASSYRRGRGDTEAFF
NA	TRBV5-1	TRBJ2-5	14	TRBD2	TGCGCCAGCAGCCTCGGGGGGGGATGGGAGACCCAGTACTTC	CASSLGGGWETQYF
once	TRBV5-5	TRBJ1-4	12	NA	TGTGCCAGCCTCGGGGGGAATGAAAAACTGTTTTTT	CASLGGNEKLFF